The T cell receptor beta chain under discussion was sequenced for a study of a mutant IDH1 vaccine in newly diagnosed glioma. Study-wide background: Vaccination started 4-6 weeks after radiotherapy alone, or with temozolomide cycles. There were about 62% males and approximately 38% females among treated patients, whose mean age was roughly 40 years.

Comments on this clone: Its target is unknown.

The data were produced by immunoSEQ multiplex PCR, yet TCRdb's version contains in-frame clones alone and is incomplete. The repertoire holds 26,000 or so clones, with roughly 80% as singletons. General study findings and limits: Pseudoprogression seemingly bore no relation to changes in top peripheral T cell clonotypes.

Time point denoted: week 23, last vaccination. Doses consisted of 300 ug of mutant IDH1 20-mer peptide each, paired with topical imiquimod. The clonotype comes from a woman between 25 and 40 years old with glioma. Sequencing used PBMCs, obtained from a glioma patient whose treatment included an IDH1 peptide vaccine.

This chain's CDR3 is CASSLRVNNEQFF. For the CDR3, the DNA is TGCGCCAGCAGCTTGAGGGTCAACAATGAGCAGTTCTTC. This rearrangement joins TRBV5-1 to TRBJ2-1; no definite D call. Per the germline V gene, CDR1 is SGHRS and CDR2 is YFSETQ. The CDR3 totals 13 residues. Trimming stripped 1 base from V and 5 bases from J, with 7 bases between.